The present entry profiles one T cell receptor beta chain with its context. Its antigen is as yet unknown. This sample was taken from a study of CXCR3-negative and CXCR3-positive naive CD8 T cells. Findings of the study overall: Similar TRBV-TRBJ usage was seen in naive cells (both CXCR3-negative and CXCR3-positive), but memory cells differed.

This CDR3 is built from 15 residues. In germline, CDR1 is SGHRS, CDR2 YFSETQ. UMI-labeled 5' RACE TRB cDNA libraries were prepared from the cells. TCRdb reprocessed the 5' RACE reads, keeping one entry per CDR3 protein, no DNA. The sample totals 80,000 to 95,000 distinct CDR3 sequences. Sequenced: naive CXCR3- CD8+ T cells from blood. Sample subset: CD45RO-CCR7+CD27+CD95- naive CD8+ T cells lacking CXCR3 (TNR3-). The origin of this receptor is a human donor in good health. Some clones in this sample may be carry-over from other donors' samples. This chain uses TRBV5-1 with TRBJ2-1; TCRdb's assignment of TRBD1 cannot be checked, as there is no DNA. CDR3 protein: CASSSPGGGDNEQFF.